The clone carrying this T cell receptor beta chain came up a few times. The data belong to a study of blood T cell repertoires in COVID-19. Overall study: T cells, B-cell-depleted T cells, or PBMCs provided the cDNA or gDNA that served as material.

V was cut by 6 bases and J by 6 bases, with 14 bases left in between. Germline V gene sequence: CDR1 LGHDT, CDR2 YNNKEL (reference sequence). The CDR3 is made up of 13 amino acids. Clones were sequenced by immunoSEQ multiplex PCR, and TCRdb holds only the in-frame ones, with some missing. The table lists some 160,000 clones, around 81% of them singletons. The clonotype comes from a man between 65 and 85 years old with active or convalescent COVID-19. The sequencing sample was made of peripheral blood. This chain joins TRBV3-1 (or the pseudogene TRBV3-2) and TRBJ1-2; TRBD1 might be the D (5 bases). The CDR3 sequence: CASRPGPVDGYTF. CDR3 nucleotide sequence: TGTGCCAGCAGGCCAGGGCCGGTGGATGGCTACACCTTC.